The 10 T cell receptor beta chains below come from one sample, sequenced in a study of cytomegalovirus exposure and HLA in healthy donors (dated 2017 in TCRdb). The library was made by the immunoSEQ multiplex PCR assay. In its TCRdb copy, this immuneACCESS table keeps in-frame sequences only and misses some clones. Where compared with another copy, unresolved V genes explain less than half of these, and the others have no known cause. Present in this sample are about 200,000 clones, around 83% of which were seen just once. Together, the top ten hold roughly 12% of the sample. Sequenced input: PBMCs. The receptors shown here come from a young woman in good health and CMV-seropositive.

The chain uses TRBV6-1 and TRBJ1-5; 9 nucleotides agree with TRBD1. Germline V lookup: CDR1 MNHNS, CDR2 SASEGT. After removal of 8 bases from V and 10 bases from J, the junction contained 15 bases not matched to a gene. This CDR3 is 15 amino acids long. DNA for the CDR3: TGTGCCAGCGGACAGGGGCTTCGTGTGTCAGCCCCCCAGCATTTT. Its protein is CASGQGLRVSAPQHF.

This clone was observed a single time. The chain joins TRBV5-8 to TRBJ1-2; no firm D call. The length of the CDR3 is 13 residues. The germline CDR1 and CDR2 sequences are SGHTS and YDEGEE. V was pared by 0 bases and J by 8 bases, with 11 bases between. The CDR3 sequence: CASSLERSRGYTF. The CDR3 nucleotides are TGTGCCAGCAGCTTGGAGCGGAGTCGGGGCTACACCTTC.

The rearrangement uses TRBV2 and TRBJ2-7; 9 positions match TRBD2. The CDR3 spans 16 residues. The germline V gene encodes CDR1 SNHLY and CDR2 FYNNEI. V lost 6 bases, J lost 2 bases, and 11 bases stayed unmatched. CDR3 residues: CASRPKRASGTYEQYF. CDR3 bases: TGTGCCAGCAGACCGAAGCGGGCTAGCGGGACCTACGAGCAGTACTTC.

This clone came up once. The chain uses TRBV4-2 and TRBJ2-7, with D possibly matching TRBD1 (5 bases). This CDR3 contains 14 residues. The V and J ends lost 4 bases and 0 bases respectively, with 10 bases between them. Germline V lookup: CDR1 LGHNA, CDR2 YNFKEQ. CDR3 region: CASSRGGSSYEQYF. The CDR3, as DNA: TGTGCCAGCAGCCGGGGCGGATCCTCCTACGAGCAGTACTTC.

This chain joins TRBV5-1 and TRBJ1-1; D remains ambiguous. CDR1 and CDR2 (germline): SGHRS, YFSETQ. This CDR3 is built from 16 residues. Trimming pared 0 bases from V and 4 bases from J, leaving 16 bases between. In DNA form, the CDR3 reads TGCGCCAGCAGCTTGGAAGTTGGAGGGCGAGGCACTGAAGCTTTCTTT. Encoded protein: CASSLEVGGRGTEAFF.

This clone was seen a handful of times. V is TRBV7-2 and J is TRBJ2-5, with 9 bases that match TRBD2. The CDR3 covers 16 residues. The V segment lost 7 bases and the J segment 5 bases; nucleotides outside the gene matches: 14. CDR1 and CDR2 (germline): SGHTA, FQGNSA. CDR3 in amino acids: CASMHGLALSQETQYF. CDR3 bases: TGTGCCAGCATGCATGGACTAGCGCTGAGTCAGGAGACCCAGTACTTC.

The chain couples TRBV28 to TRBJ1-1; 8 bases are shared with TRBD1. The CDR3 has 16 amino acids. Losses at the gene ends were 7 bases for V and 7 bases for J; bases not matched to a gene: 17. Germline loops: CDR1 MDHEN, CDR2 SYDVKM. CDR3 loop: CASNFRLAGGMLEAFF. CDR3 in DNA: TGTGCCAGCAATTTCCGGTTGGCAGGGGGCATGCTTGAAGCTTTCTTT. The variable domain in full, completed from reference TRBV28 and TRBJ1-1, reads DVKVTQSSRYLVKRTGEKVFLECVQDMDHENMFWYRQDPGLGLRLIYFSYDVKMKEKGDIPEGYSVSREKKERFSLILESASTNQTSMYLCASNFRLAGGMLEAFFGQGTRLTVV.

V is TRBV29-1 and J is TRBJ1-1, with D perhaps TRBD1 (6 bases). CDR3 length: 13 amino acids. Per the germline V gene, CDR1 is SQVTM and CDR2 is ANQGSEA. V lost 6 bases to trimming and J lost 8 bases, with 19 bases between them. The chain's CDR3 is CSVVQGGGVEAFF. In DNA form, the CDR3 reads TGCAGCGTGGTCCAAGGGGGGGGAGTGGAAGCTTTCTTT.

The rearrangement uses TRBV6-5 and TRBJ2-2; no firm D call. The ends were cut back, 4 bases at V and 3 bases at J, with 12 bases in the middle. Germline loops: CDR1 MNHEY, CDR2 SVGAGI. The CDR3 has 15 residues. DNA for the CDR3: TGTGCCAGCAGTTCTCATCAGGTTGACACCGGGGAGCTGTTTTTT. This gives the protein CASSSHQVDTGELFF.

CDR3 amino acids: CASSEARRVTEAFF. CDR3 DNA: TGTGCCAGCAGTGAAGCTAGGAGGGTCACTGAAGCTTTCTTT. The chain carries TRBV6-1 and TRBJ1-1; D is unresolved. From germline, CDR1 is MNHNS and CDR2 SASEGT. The CDR3 has 14 amino acids. The V and J ends lost 0 bases and 4 bases respectively, with 9 bases between them.